This TCR beta chain was retrieved from a study of PD-1 blockade in classical Hodgkin lymphoma. Broader study findings: Complete responders possessed baseline diversity comparable to newly diagnosed patients.

Assay used: immunoSEQ multiplex PCR; TCRdb lists only in-frame clones, some missing. The sample comprises roughly 30,000 clones, around 80% of which are singletons, and approximately 0.62% rests with the top ten. This clone was found once. Its antigen is unknown. Trimming took 0 bases from V and 2 from J, leaving 7 bases between them. This CDR3 contains 14 residues. Germline V gene lookup returns CDR1 SGDLS and CDR2 YYNGEE. Time point specified: cycle 4 day 1 (C4D1), after 6 weeks of nivolumab. Brentuximab vedotin exposure varied, and every patient relapsed after autologous stem cell transplantation. With magnetic negative selection, CD4+ T cells were purified from PBMCs that had been thawed.

The chain joins TRBV9 to TRBJ2-3; D call uncertain. Sequencing was performed on CD4+ T cells from blood, taken before the fourth cycle of nivolumab. The TCR comes from a human donor with classical Hodgkin lymphoma. CDR3 residues: CASSVEANTDTQYF. CDR3 sequence (DNA): TGTGCCAGCAGCGTAGAGGCTAACACAGATACGCAGTATTTT.